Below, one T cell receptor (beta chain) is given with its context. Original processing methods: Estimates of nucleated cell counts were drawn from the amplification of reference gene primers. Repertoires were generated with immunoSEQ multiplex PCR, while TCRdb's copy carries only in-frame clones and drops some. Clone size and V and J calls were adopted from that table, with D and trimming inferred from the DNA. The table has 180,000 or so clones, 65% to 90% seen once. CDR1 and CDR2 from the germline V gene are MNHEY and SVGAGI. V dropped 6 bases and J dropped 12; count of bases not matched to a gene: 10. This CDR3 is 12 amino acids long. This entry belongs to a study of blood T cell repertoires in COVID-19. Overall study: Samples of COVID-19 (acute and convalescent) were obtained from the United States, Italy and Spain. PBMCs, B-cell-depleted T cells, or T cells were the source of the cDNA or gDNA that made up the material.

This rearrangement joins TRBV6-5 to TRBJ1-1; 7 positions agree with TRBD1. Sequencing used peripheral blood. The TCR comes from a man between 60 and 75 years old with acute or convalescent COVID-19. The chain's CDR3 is CASRAAETGTFF. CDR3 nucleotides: TGTGCCAGCAGGGCCGCCGAGACAGGGACTTTCTTT.